A selection of T cell receptor beta chains follows, all from one sample in a study of T cell changes during pregnancy in multiple sclerosis. Sequencing used immunoSEQ multiplex PCR; TCRdb keeps in-frame clones, though not all of them. This table holds approximately 44,000 clones, nearly 90% found once. The sample consisted of CD4+ T cells from peripheral blood mononuclear cells, taken in the first trimester of pregnancy. These receptors all come from a female donor with multiple sclerosis, enrolled in a pregnancy study. CDR3s leave out the opening cysteine and the closing phenylalanine or tryptophan. Fields, in order: D gene, CDR3 length, V gene, J gene, CDR3 protein. The D gene is left open where the match is weak.

.	11	TRBV7-3	TRBJ1-1	ASSIDSQTEAF
.	13	TRBV4-1	TRBJ2-5	ASSQEGPELETQY
TRBD2	13	TRBV6-5	TRBJ2-1	ASRVGREGFNEQF
.	11	TRBV2	TRBJ2-1	ASNPRGTAEQF
.	16	TRBV7-2	TRBJ1-5	ASSLGPGRQGRSQPQH
TRBD2	16	TRBV13	TRBJ2-4	ASSQLAGGSGVKNIQY
TRBD2	12	TRBV29-1	TRBJ2-5	SVGLAGGRETQY
TRBD2	15	TRBV10-2	TRBJ2-2	ASSRLAGGENTGELF
TRBD2	17	TRBV7-2	TRBJ2-3	ASSAGLAGGTTSTDTQY
TRBD1	13	TRBV5-5	TRBJ1-4	ASSGFQGAREKLF
TRBD1	13	TRBV4-2	TRBJ2-7	ASSQTGTGPYEQY
TRBD2	13	TRBV5-8	TRBJ2-7	ASSPQSGSTYEQY
TRBD1	13	TRBV7-9	TRBJ2-5	ASSLDRGQRETQY
.	15	TRBV11-1	TRBJ2-1	ASSLNSGDLFFNEQF
TRBD2	15	TRBV27	TRBJ2-1	ASTSGGVGERYNEQF
.	10	TRBV7-3	TRBJ2-2	ASSSDTGELF
.	10	TRBV6-6	TRBJ1-5	ASSPTGEAQH
.	10	TRBV6-5	TRBJ1-1	ASSYSGEGAF
TRBD1	13	TRBV9	TRBJ2-2	ASSVIGTGTGELF
.	12	TRBV9	TRBJ1-2	ASSVDNRGYGYT
TRBD1	12	TRBV9	TRBJ1-1	ASSETGARTEAF
.	12	TRBV5-5	TRBJ2-7	ASSLWAVGYEQY
.	12	TRBV6-4	TRBJ2-3	ASSEGGMTDTQY
TRBD1	16	TRBV7-2	TRBJ2-7	ASSFAGTGRRSSYEQY
TRBD1	12	TRBV27	TRBJ1-2	ASRKQGAAYGYT
.	14	TRBV5-4	TRBJ2-1	ASSFPDSRKNNEQF
.	12	TRBV9	TRBJ1-1	ASSVISGNTEAF
.	9	TRBV30	TRBJ1-2	AWSGLYGYT
TRBD2	13	TRBV18	TRBJ2-3	ASSASSGGTDTQY
TRBD1	13	TRBV12-5	TRBJ1-1	ASGLGRQGGTEAF
.	14	TRBV7-2	TRBJ1-2	ASSLVHTDFNYGYT
.	15	TRBV28	TRBJ2-1	ASSSLGQYLSDPWQF
.	12	TRBV18	TRBJ1-1	ASSPEVRVTEAF
TRBD1	15	TRBV5-4	TRBJ1-1	ASSRPGQGFGNTEAF
.	13	TRBV30	TRBJ1-1	AWSDLSQGTTEAF
TRBD1	14	TRBV9	TRBJ2-3	ASSGMPGQGTDTQY
.	11	TRBV6-1	TRBJ2-1	ASSSIPYNEQF
.	16	TRBV4-3	TRBJ2-6	ASSQVAGPSSGANVLT
TRBD1	15	TRBV14	TRBJ1-1	ASSQILGTGGRTEAF
TRBD1	15	TRBV29-1	TRBJ2-1	SVDGGTGGAAHNEQF
TRBD2	17	TRBV9	TRBJ2-3	ASSAGLAGGVPRTDTQY
.	10	TRBV5-1	TRBJ2-3	ASSANGDTQY
TRBD1	13	TRBV18	TRBJ2-3	ASSSTGGMADTQY
.	11	TRBV6-5	TRBJ2-2	ASCERHTGELF
.	11	TRBV5-1	TRBJ2-7	ASSRGQLYEQY
.	12	TRBV4-2	TRBJ1-1	ASRPRATNTEAF
TRBD2	14	TRBV27	TRBJ2-1	ASSSRSGSWGTEQF
TRBD2	12	TRBV5-4	TRBJ2-7	ASSLTSSPYEQY
TRBD1	12	TRBV6-1	TRBJ1-2	ASSENRGKNGYT
TRBD1	11	TRBV30	TRBJ1-2	AWATGLGIGYT
.	13	TRBV7-8	TRBJ2-5	ASSLIAGSQETQY
.	9	TRBV6-4	TRBJ2-5	ASTLKRTQY
TRBD2	13	TRBV14	TRBJ2-1	ASSPWTSPINEQF
TRBD2	12	TRBV5-1	TRBJ2-7	ASSPAGGSYEQY
TRBD1	14	TRBV5-4	TRBJ1-1	ASSPGQGRLGTEAF
.	12	TRBV28	TRBJ1-1	ASSPPRLRTEAF
TRBD2	13	TRBV7-9	TRBJ2-1	ASSPPSGRATEQF